A single sample is the source of the 22 T cell receptor beta chains below, sequenced in a study of cytomegalovirus exposure and HLA in healthy donors. Vbeta (60) and Jbeta (13) primers were used in the PCR. The table came from immunoSEQ multiplex PCR; TCRdb's copy has only in-frame clones and leaves some out. The sample consists of about 130,000 clones, roughly 78% of them appearing once. The sample taken for sequencing was PBMCs. Source of these receptors: a man aged 30-40 years in good health and CMV-seropositive.

V is TRBV4-1 and J is TRBJ2-5; D unresolved. Germline values: CDR1 MGHRA, CDR2 YSYEKL. This CDR3 has 13 amino acids. V lost 2 bases and J lost 1, with 5 bases in between. The CDR3 region has the DNA TGCGCCAGCAGCCAATACAGCCAAGAGACCCAGTACTTC. This translates into CASSQYSQETQYF.

Here the CDR3 reads CASGLVLGQINSPLHF. DNA of the CDR3: TGTGCTAGTGGTTTGGTACTGGGACAGATTAATTCACCCCTCCACTTT. V gene TRBV12-5 combines with J gene TRBJ1-6, with 7 positions matching TRBD1. V gave up 0 bases and J gave up 6 bases; unmatched junction bases: 5. Germline CDR1 reads LGHNT; CDR2 reads FRNRAP. This CDR3 is built from 16 residues.

This clone has only a few counts. The chain uses TRBV30 and TRBJ1-1, with unresolved D. Germline CDR1 reads GTSNPN; CDR2 reads SVGIG (reference sequence). V dropped 5 bases and J dropped 1 base, with 5 bases sitting between them. CDR3 length: 11 amino acids. The CDR3 spells CAWERNTEAFF. In DNA, the CDR3 is TGTGCCTGGGAGAGGAACACTGAAGCTTTCTTT.

The rearrangement uses TRBV7-9 and TRBJ1-6, with TRBD1 as a possible D gene (5 bases). In germline, CDR1 is SEHNR, CDR2 FQNEAQ (reference sequence). Between the trimmed V and J ends, which lost 5 bases and 7 bases, there was a span of 9 bases. The CDR3 runs 13 residues. The CDR3 reads CASSDQGNSPLHF. CDR3 DNA sequence: TGTGCCAGCAGCGACCAGGGAAATTCACCCCTCCACTTT. Full variable domain (missing parts from reference TRBV7-9 and TRBJ1-6): DTGVSQNPRHKITKRGQNVTFRCDPISEHNRLYWYRQTLGQGPEFLTYFQNEAQLEKSRLLSDRFSAERPKGSFSTLEIQRTEQGDSAMYLCASSDQGNSPLHFGNGTRLTVT.

The chain joins TRBV2 to TRBJ2-3, with 8 nucleotides matching TRBD1. CDR1 and CDR2 from the germline V gene are SNHLY and FYNNEI. The length of the CDR3 is 14 residues. V was clipped by 8 bases and J by 2 bases; unmatched bases: 6. CDR3 amino acids: CASRRTGSTDTQYF. CDR3 DNA sequence: TGTGCCAGCCGACGGACAGGGTCCACAGATACGCAGTATTTT.

V usage is TRBV29-1 and J usage is TRBJ2-7; D perhaps matches TRBD2 (7 bases). Trimming took 0 bases from V and 2 from J, leaving 11 bases between them. The CDR3 totals 14 residues. The germline V gene has CDR1 SQVTM and CDR2 ANQGSEA. Written as DNA, the CDR3 is TGCAGCGTTGAAGATGCGGGGGCCCCCTACGAGCAGTACTTC. Translated, it gives CSVEDAGAPYEQYF.

This clone has more than one count but fewer than ten. The chain uses TRBV7-8 and TRBJ1-6; 7 nucleotides align to TRBD1. From germline, CDR1 is SGHVS and CDR2 FQNEAQ. The CDR3 is 14 amino acids. V was pared by 5 bases and J by 7 bases, with 5 bases of the junction left unmatched. This CDR3 reads CASSLDRVNSPLHF. The CDR3 nucleotides read TGTGCCAGCAGCCTCGACAGGGTCAATTCACCCCTCCACTTT.

V is TRBV4-1 and J is TRBJ1-1, with D possibly matching TRBD1 (6 bases). V was pared by 4 bases and J by 3 bases, with 9 bases between. This CDR3 comprises 13 residues. Germline V CDR1 and CDR2: MGHRA, YSYEKL. The chain's CDR3 is CASSRGGDTEAFF. In DNA, the CDR3 is TGCGCCAGCAGCCGAGGGGGGGACACTGAAGCTTTCTTT.

The CDR3 spells CASSVAPTSATRYEQYF. For the CDR3, the DNA is TGTGCCAGCAGCGTAGCCCCAACTAGCGCGACGCGGTACGAGCAGTACTTC. The rearrangement links TRBV9 to TRBJ2-7; 7 bases line up with TRBD2. J was trimmed by 4 bases and V by 0 bases; bases with no gene match: 13. CDR3 size: 17 residues. Germline lookup yields CDR1 SGDLS and CDR2 YYNGEE.

The V call is TRBV19, the J call TRBJ1-4; possible D gene TRBD1, 6 bases. V was trimmed by 3 bases and J by 4 bases, leaving 21 bases between them. The CDR3 extends over 18 amino acids. Germline V CDR1 and CDR2: LNHDA, SQIVND (reference sequence). The CDR3 protein is CASSIPETGGADNEKLFF. CDR3 coding DNA: TGTGCCAGTAGTATCCCCGAGACGGGGGGCGCCGATAATGAAAAACTGTTTTTT.

The chain combines TRBV7-3 with TRBJ2-3, with D maybe TRBD1 (6 bases). In germline, CDR1 is SGHTA, CDR2 FQGTGA. V lost 2 bases and J 4 bases, leaving 19 bases between the germline ends. The CDR3 covers 17 residues. CDR3 sequence: CASSLDGPGHAADTQYF. CDR3 in DNA: TGTGCCAGCAGCTTAGACGGACCGGGACACGCAGCAGATACGCAGTATTTT.

In its sample, this clone was seen a few times. The V gene is TRBV7-2, the J gene TRBJ1-4, with TRBD1 identical over 10 bases. Germline CDR1 is SGHTA and CDR2 is FQGNSA. CDR3 length equals 15 residues. J gave up 7 bases and V 4 bases, and 6 bases lay outside the gene matches. CDR3 DNA sequence: TGTGCCAGCAGCTCGGACAGGGGGTTTGTTGAAAAACTGTTTTTT. This sequence encodes CASSSDRGFVEKLFF.

The chain carries TRBV6-4 and TRBJ1-3; D unclear. Germline loops: CDR1 MRHNA, CDR2 SNTAGT. The CDR3 is made up of 11 amino acids. The V gene lost 11 bases and the J gene lost 2 bases, with 7 bases spanning the gap. CDR3: CARLPGNTIYF. In nucleotides, the CDR3 is TGTGCCCGCCTACCTGGAAACACCATATATTTT.

V is TRBV5-5 and J is TRBJ1-5; D remains unclear. Trimming removed 0 bases from V and 1 base from J, with 8 bases in between. Germline CDR1 is SGHKS and CDR2 is YYEKEE (reference sequence). This CDR3 region has 15 residues. The CDR3 DNA reads TGTGCCAGCAGCTTGGGGCCTCTCAGCAATCAGCCCCAGCATTTT. Protein product: CASSLGPLSNQPQHF.

This sequence joins TRBV15 and TRBJ1-5; TRBD1 aligns across 9 bases. V was pared by 3 bases and J by 3 bases, with 3 bases of the junction left unmatched. Germline CDR1 LNHNV, CDR2 YYDKDF (reference sequence). The CDR3 is made up of 15 amino acids. The CDR3 reads CATSRDRGVNQPQHF. CDR3 nucleotide sequence: TGTGCCACCAGCAGGGACAGGGGAGTCAATCAGCCCCAGCATTTT.

V is TRBV5-6 and J is TRBJ1-2; D remains ambiguous. The CDR3 length is 17 residues. The V gene's germline CDR1 is SGHDT and CDR2 YYEEEE. V was shortened by 3 bases and J by 4 bases, with 22 bases between the two germline ends. CDR3 coding DNA: TGTGCCAGCAGCTCAGGCCCCAGCCCACCAACCCTCTATGGCTACACCTTC. Encoded protein: CASSSGPSPPTLYGYTF.

J is TRBJ1-6 and V is TRBV30; D might be TRBD1 (5 bases). This CDR3 has 13 amino acids. Trimming shortened V by 3 bases and J by 9 bases, and 12 bases separated the two germline ends. In germline, CDR1 is GTSNPN, CDR2 SVGIG (reference sequence). CDR3 loop: CAWSASQGSPLHF. The CDR3, as DNA: TGTGCCTGGAGCGCCTCCCAGGGTTCACCCCTCCACTTT.

This clone was observed a handful of times. V and J are TRBV5-5 and TRBJ2-7; 11 bases match TRBD1. The CDR3 covers 15 residues. Germline trimming cut 0 bases from V and 6 bases from J; bases unmatched to any gene: 5. Germline CDR1 and CDR2: SGHKS and YYEKEE (reference sequence). The CDR3 reads CASSLGTGGGPEQYF. The CDR3, as DNA: TGTGCCAGCAGCTTGGGGACAGGGGGCGGACCCGAGCAGTACTTC.

The V and J genes are TRBV29-1 and TRBJ1-2; 7 bases fit TRBD1. The germline gives CDR1 SQVTM, CDR2 ANQGSEA. V gave up 4 bases and J gave up 3 bases; unmatched junction bases: 5. The CDR3 length is 13 residues. The CDR3: CSVGRQGDYGYTF. CDR3 nucleotide sequence: TGCAGCGTTGGCCGACAGGGAGACTATGGCTACACCTTC.

This clone has a single count. This chain links TRBV19 with TRBJ2-3, with 10 nucleotides matching TRBD1. Germline V lookup: CDR1 LNHDA, CDR2 SQIVND (reference sequence). V gave up 7 bases and J gave up 2 bases; unmatched junction bases: 6. The CDR3 is made up of 15 amino acids. This CDR3 is CASIGTGDFTDTQYF. For the CDR3, the DNA is TGTGCCAGTATAGGGACAGGGGACTTCACAGATACGCAGTATTTT. The variable domain in full, with the rest retrieved from reference TRBV19 and TRBJ2-3, is DGGITQSPKYLFRKEGQNVTLSCEQNLNHDAMYWYRQDPGQGLRLIYYSQIVNDFQKGDIAEGYSVSREKKESFPLTVTSAQKNPTAFYLCASIGTGDFTDTQYFGPGTRLTVL.

This clone was detected only once. Within the sample, other DNA sequences also encode this same CDR3. The chain combines TRBV18 with TRBJ1-5; TRBD1 agrees at 7 bases. The J segment lost 0 bases and the V segment lost 2 bases, leaving 1 base of the junction unmatched. The CDR3 runs 15 residues. Germline CDR1 is KGHSH and CDR2 is LQKENI. CDR3 sequence: CASSPTGASNQPQHF. CDR3 nucleotide sequence: TGTGCCAGCTCACCAACAGGGGCTAGCAATCAGCCCCAGCATTTT. Full variable domain (outside the CDR3, taken from reference TRBV18 and TRBJ1-5): NAGVMQNPRHLVRRRGQEARLRCSPMKGHSHVYWYRQLPEEGLKFMVYLQKENIIDESGMPKERFSAEFPKEGPSILRIQQVVRGDSAAYFCASSPTGASNQPQHFGDGTRLSIL.

The chain couples TRBV11-2 to TRBJ2-1, with 13 nucleotides matching TRBD2. CDR3 size: 16 residues. After removal of 5 bases from V and 7 bases from J, the junction contained 8 bases not matched to a gene. Germline V gene data show CDR1 as SGHAT and CDR2 as FQNNGV. As DNA, the CDR3 is TGTGCCAGCAGCCTGTTACTAGCGGGGGGGCTGAATGAGCAGTTCTTC. Residues: CASSLLLAGGLNEQFF.